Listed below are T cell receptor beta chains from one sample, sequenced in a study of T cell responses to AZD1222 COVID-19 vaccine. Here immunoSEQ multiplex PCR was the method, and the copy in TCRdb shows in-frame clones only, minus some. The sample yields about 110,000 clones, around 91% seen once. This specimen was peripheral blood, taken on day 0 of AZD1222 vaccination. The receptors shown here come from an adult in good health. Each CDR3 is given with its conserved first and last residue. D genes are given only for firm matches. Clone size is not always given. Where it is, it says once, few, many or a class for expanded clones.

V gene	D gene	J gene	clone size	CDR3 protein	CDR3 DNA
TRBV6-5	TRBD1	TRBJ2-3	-	CASSYSQGASADTQYF	TGTGCCAGCAGTTACTCACAGGGGGCAAGTGCAGATACGCAGTATTTT
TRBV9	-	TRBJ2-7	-	CASSVGQDSEQYF	TGTGCCAGCAGCGTAGGGCAGGATTCCGAGCAGTACTTC
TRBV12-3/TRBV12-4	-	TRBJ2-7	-	CASSAGYEQYF	TGTGCCAGCAGTGCCGGCTACGAGCAGTACTTC
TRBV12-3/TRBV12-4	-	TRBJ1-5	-	CASSTRGYQPQHF	TGTGCCAGCAGCACCCGGGGTTATCAGCCCCAGCATTTT
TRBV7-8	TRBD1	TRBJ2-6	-	CASSFGTGVRSGANVLTF	TGTGCCAGCAGCTTCGGGACAGGGGTCCGCTCTGGGGCCAACGTCCTGACTTTC
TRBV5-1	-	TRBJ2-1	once	CASSMSGTRGDEQFF	TGCGCCAGCAGTATGTCTGGGACTCGAGGGGATGAGCAGTTCTTC
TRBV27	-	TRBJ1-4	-	CASYPRRGYATNEKLFF	TGTGCCAGCTATCCGAGGAGGGGGTACGCAACTAATGAAAAACTGTTTTTT
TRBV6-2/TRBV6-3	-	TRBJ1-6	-	CASSRDTVFSYNSPLHF	TGTGCCAGCAGCCGGGACACAGTCTTCTCCTATAATTCACCCCTCCACTTT
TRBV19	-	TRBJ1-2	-	CASSMPTLVNYGYTF	TGTGCCAGTAGTATGCCGACGTTAGTTAACTATGGCTACACCTTC
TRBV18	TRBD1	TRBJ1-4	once	CASSLPGTVNEKLFF	TGTGCCAGCTCCCTCCCCGGGACAGTGAATGAAAAACTGTTTTTT
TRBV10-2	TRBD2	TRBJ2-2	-	CASSSTSPGELFF	TGCGCCAGCAGTTCGACTAGCCCCGGGGAGCTGTTTTTT
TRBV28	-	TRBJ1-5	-	CASRGGSNQPQHF	TGTGCCAGCAGAGGAGGGAGCAATCAGCCCCAGCATTTT
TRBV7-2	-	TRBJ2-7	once	CASSLAPGEQYF	TGTGCCAGCAGCTTGGCCCCCGGCGAGCAGTACTTC
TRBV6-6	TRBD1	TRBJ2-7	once	CASSSTSDRGYEQYF	TGTGCCAGCAGTTCAACATCGGACAGGGGATACGAGCAGTACTTC
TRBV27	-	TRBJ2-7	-	CASSLPGREQYF	TGTGCCAGCTCCCTCCCTGGTAGGGAGCAGTACTTC
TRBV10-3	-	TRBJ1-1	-	CAISALNTEAFF	TGTGCCATCAGTGCATTGAACACTGAAGCTTTCTTT
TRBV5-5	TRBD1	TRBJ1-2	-	CASSLGTEILYGYTF	TGTGCCAGCAGCTTAGGGACAGAGATCCTCTATGGCTACACCTTC
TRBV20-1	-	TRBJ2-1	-	CSVGYNEQFF	TGCAGTGTAGGGTACAATGAGCAGTTCTTC
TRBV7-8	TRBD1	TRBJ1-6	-	CASSHRDRNNSPLHF	TGTGCCAGCAGCCACAGGGACAGGAATAATTCACCCCTCCACTTT